The present TCR beta chain was sequenced within a study of cytomegalovirus exposure and HLA in healthy donors. About the research overall: Approximately 85 million unique TCRs from HLA-typed donors made up an early data release. Study findings and constraints: The productive fraction for most TCR beta V segments was about 90% or about 30% in an earlier analysis. Based on reports, TCR beta sequences accurately predicted HLA-A and HLA-B alleles for most subjects.

The PCR ran on 60 Vbeta and 13 Jbeta primers. Generated by immunoSEQ multiplex PCR, the TCRdb table keeps only in-frame clones and is missing some. The sample includes 200,000 to 250,000 clones, more than 75% of them seen just once. This CDR3 comprises 15 residues. Germline lookup yields CDR1 KGHSH and CDR2 LQKENI. V was trimmed by 2 bases and J by 4 bases, leaving 15 bases between them. On this clone itself: The antigen is not known.

The rearrangement joins TRBV18 to TRBJ2-7; D is possibly TRBD2 (5 bases). The sample was PBMCs. This TCR came from a human donor in good health. CDR3 bases: TGTGCCAGCTCACCATCGGTGGAGCGGTGGTACGAGCAGTACTTC. This encodes CASSPSVERWYEQYF. Supplemented by reference TRBV18 and TRBJ2-7, the full variable domain reads NAGVMQNPRHLVRRRGQEARLRCSPMKGHSHVYWYRQLPEEGLKFMVYLQKENIIDESGMPKERFSAEFPKEGPSILRIQQVVRGDSAAYFCASSPSVERWYEQYFGPGTRLTVT.